This T cell receptor beta chain was retrieved from a study of T cells after yellow fever vaccination. Whole-study context: Low-cell-number fractions were prepared with SMART-Seq v4 Ultra Low Input. Study findings and constraints: It was the secondary response that reached its peak faster, day 5 versus 15, but it was weaker. FACS-sorted repertoires could contain abundant clonotypes contaminating from the bulk population.

TCRdb re-called the 5' RACE reads with MiXCR, one entry per CDR3 protein. This table holds about 310,000 distinct CDR3 sequences, 3.6% found once. This clonotype appeared many times. The antigen is undetermined. Trimming cost V 1 base and J 6 bases, with 5 bases left between them. Germline V gene lookup returns CDR1 SGHDT and CDR2 YYEEEE. CDR3 length: 12 amino acids. This specimen was PBMCs, taken on the day of the yellow fever booster vaccination. The receptor was derived from a man aged 18 to 30 who received the YFV17D yellow fever vaccine. The chain employs TRBV5-6 and TRBJ1-5; D gene ambiguous. CDR3 protein: CASSLWLQPQHF. DNA of the CDR3: TGTGCCAGCAGCTTGTGGCTTCAGCCCCAGCATTTT.